This TCR beta chain was captured by sequencing in a study of CD8+ T cells in alopecia areata. V trimming: 3 bases; J trimming: 5 bases; junction bases outside the gene matches: 7. Germline loops: CDR1 SGHRS, CDR2 YFSETQ. This CDR3 comprises 16 residues. Extracted RNA was reverse transcribed into cDNA, the sequencing template. The protocol was immunoSEQ multiplex PCR, while the TCRdb copy is restricted to in-frame clones and leaves out a portion. The sample carries a few hundred thousand clones, around two fifths recorded once. Treatment meaning: oral pan-JAK inhibitor, 5-10 mg twice daily. This clone came up a few times.

The TCR originated in a human donor with alopecia areata. This chain links TRBV5-1 with TRBJ2-7; TRBD2 aligns across 14 bases. Specimen: CD4+ T cells sorted from blood, collected between weeks 30 and 35, from a patient treated with tofacitinib. For the CDR3, the DNA is TGCGCCAGCAGCTCCGGACTAGCGGGAGGCCGCCACGAGCAGTACTTC. Translated: CASSSGLAGGRHEQYF.